A selection of T cell receptor beta chains follows, all from one sample in a study of cytomegalovirus exposure and HLA in healthy donors. TCRdb's table, derived via immunoSEQ multiplex PCR, lists solely in-frame clones and lacks some. The table records about 100,000 clones, roughly 75% of them present only once. Sequenced sample: PBMCs. The receptors stem from a man between 25 and 39 years old in good health and CMV-seronegative. Both conserved end residues are part of each CDR3. The order of the fields is clone size, D gene, J gene, V gene, CDR3 DNA, CDR3 protein. A D gene is named only where the DNA matches it firmly. The listing skips clone size in some rows; elsewhere it reads once, few, many or a size class.

>-|TRBD1|TRBJ2-2|TRBV7-9
TGTGCCAGCAGCCGCCTGACCGGGACAGGGGACACCGGGGAGCTGTTTTTT
CASSRLTGTGDTGELFF
>-|-|TRBJ1-4|TRBV30
TGTGCCTGGAGTACGCGGCGGGGGAGGGATAATGAAAAACTGTTTTTT
CAWSTRRGRDNEKLFF
>-|TRBD2|TRBJ2-1|TRBV6-5
TGTGCCAGCAGTTACTCGGTCCTAGCGGCCTACAATGAGCAGTTCTTC
CASSYSVLAAYNEQFF
>few|-|TRBJ1-4|TRBV6-8
TGTGCCAGCAGTTACTCGAGCGAAGAAGGTGAAAAACTGTTTTTT
CASSYSSEEGEKLFF
>-|TRBD2|TRBJ2-2|TRBV27
TGTGCCAGCAGTAGCCGGGGGGGCCTTACCGGGGAGCTGTTTTTT
CASSSRGGLTGELFF
>-|TRBD2|TRBJ2-1|TRBV2
TGTGCCAGCAGTCGATTCACTAGCGGGGTACACAATGAGCAGTTCTTC
CASSRFTSGVHNEQFF
>-|TRBD1|TRBJ2-7|TRBV4-1
TGCGCCAGCAGCCAAGCTGTGGGACAGGGGTTGGACGAGCAGTACTTC
CASSQAVGQGLDEQYF
>-|TRBD2|TRBJ2-1|TRBV6-5
TGTGCCAGCAGTTACAACGGACTAGCCCGCCAGCCTGAGCAGTTCTTC
CASSYNGLARQPEQFF
>-|TRBD2|TRBJ2-3|TRBV5-1
TGCGCCAGCCGGGGGGGCACAGATACGCAGTATTTT
CASRGGTDTQYF
>few|TRBD1|TRBJ1-1|TRBV6-6
TGTGCCAGCAGTCACAGGGGTACTGAAGCTTTCTTT
CASSHRGTEAFF
>medium-sized|TRBD1|TRBJ1-1|TRBV7-3
TGTGCCAGCAGCTTAAGGGGGGGACAGGGGAACACTGAAGCTTTCTTT
CASSLRGGQGNTEAFF
>-|-|TRBJ2-3|TRBV7-9
TGTGCCAGCAGCCTAATGAGAGATACGCAGTATTTT
CASSLMRDTQYF
>-|-|TRBJ2-1|TRBV7-2
TGTGCCAGCAGCTGGGGACTCCCTGAGCAGTTCTTC
CASSWGLPEQFF
>-|TRBD2|TRBJ2-3|TRBV7-2
TGTGCCAGCAGCTTAAGGCTAGCGGGTACAGATACGCAGTATTTT
CASSLRLAGTDTQYF
>few|TRBD1|TRBJ1-2|TRBV6-7
TGTGCCAGCAGTTACTCGGACAGGGGGCTTGATGGCTACACCTTC
CASSYSDRGLDGYTF
>-|TRBD1|TRBJ1-1|TRBV7-9
TGTGCCAGCAGCGCGACAGGGGGGAACACTGAAGCTTTCTTT
CASSATGGNTEAFF
>-|TRBD2|TRBJ2-5|TRBV7-8
TGTGCCAGCAGGGCGGGGGGCTCGTACCAAGAGACCCAGTACTTC
CASRAGGSYQETQYF
>few|-|TRBJ1-1|TRBV5-1
TGCGCCAGCAGCGTGGACATGAACACTGAAGCTTTCTTT
CASSVDMNTEAFF
>once|-|TRBJ2-2|TRBV29-1
TGCAGCGTTTCCCCCCAGGGTACCGGGGAGCTGTTTTTT
CSVSPQGTGELFF
>once|-|TRBJ2-7|TRBV5-1
TGCGCCAGCTCCGGGAGATACTACGAGCAGTACTTC
CASSGRYYEQYF
>-|-|TRBJ1-4|TRBV5-1
TGCGCCAGCAGCTTGGCGGGTAATGAAAAACTGTTTTTT
CASSLAGNEKLFF
>-|TRBD2|TRBJ2-1|TRBV5-1
TGCGCCAGCAAAACTAGCGGAGATTACAATGAGCAGTTCTTC
CASKTSGDYNEQFF